A single sample gave rise to the 32 T cell receptor beta chains below, sequenced in a study of OX40 agonist ivuxolimab in advanced cancers. This table comes from immunoSEQ multiplex PCR, and its TCRdb copy is limited to in-frame clones, with some not included. The table has 30,000 or so clones, 90% seen once. The specimen comprised CD4+ or CD8+ T cells sorted from blood, sampled in a trial of the OX40 agonist ivuxolimab. All receptors derive from an adult with an advanced solid tumor such as melanoma, head and neck, liver or kidney cancer.

This clone was seen a single time. The J gene is TRBJ2-7, the V gene TRBV4-2; no definite D call. The V gene's germline CDR1 is LGHNA and CDR2 YNFKEQ. CDR3 length: 15 amino acids. V lost 1 base, J lost 2 bases, and 12 bases lay in between. CDR3 sequence: CASSQGATGTYEQYF. CDR3 bases: TGTGCCAGCAGCCAAGGTGCGACTGGCACCTACGAGCAGTACTTC.

Only a few counts were recorded for this clone. The chain joins TRBV14 to TRBJ1-1; D is unresolved. Germline CDR1 and CDR2: SGHDN and FVKESK. The CDR3 is 15 amino acids. Trimming pared 2 bases from V and 5 bases from J, leaving 15 bases between. The CDR3 DNA is TGTGCCAGCAGCCAACTTTCGGGCCCGGGGACTGAAGCTTTCTTT. Encoded protein: CASSQLSGPGTEAFF.

The genes are TRBV6-5 and TRBJ2-1; D may be TRBD2 (5 bases). The germline gives CDR1 MNHEY, CDR2 SVGAGI. The germline V and J ends were trimmed by 0 bases and 1 base, with 7 bases remaining between them. CDR3 size: 15 residues. The CDR3 region has the DNA TGTGCCAGCAGTTACTCCGGGGTGTCCTACAATGAGCAGTTCTTC. It is translated as CASSYSGVSYNEQFF.

This chain connects TRBV10-1 to TRBJ2-1; a weak D match, TRBD1 (6 bases). Trimming shortened V by 7 bases and J by 3 bases, and 13 bases separated the two germline ends. This CDR3 is 14 amino acids long. From germline, CDR1 is WNHNN and CDR2 SYGVQD (reference sequence). CDR3 region: CASTAGTLYNEQFF. In nucleotides, the CDR3 is TGCGCCAGCACCGCCGGGACACTCTACAATGAGCAGTTCTTC.

This clone was detected only a few times. The chain combines TRBV4-3 with TRBJ2-2; no clear D. CDR1 is LGHNA and CDR2 is YSLEER in the germline V gene. The CDR3 is 17 residues long. Trimming pared 0 bases from V and 0 bases from J, leaving 11 bases between. CDR3 nucleotide sequence: TGCGCCAGCAGCCAAGATTTGGTAGCAGCGAACACCGGGGAGCTGTTTTTT. Translating it yields CASSQDLVAANTGELFF.

V usage is TRBV29-1 and J usage is TRBJ2-7; D gene ambiguous. Germline assignment: CDR1 SQVTM and CDR2 ANQGSEA. The CDR3 is made up of 14 amino acids. V lost 7 bases to trimming and J lost 3 bases, with 19 bases between them. The CDR3 region is CSATGSTNDYEQYF. CDR3 in DNA: TGCAGCGCTACCGGGTCCACCAACGACTACGAGCAGTACTTC.

This clone was counted a single time. This chain links TRBV2 with TRBJ1-6, with D possibly TRBD1 on 5 matching bases. V gave up 7 bases and J gave up 4 bases, with 8 bases separating them. This CDR3 is 13 amino acids long. Germline-derived CDR1 and CDR2 are SNHLY and FYNNEI. The CDR3 here is CASTAGYNSPLHF. CDR3 nucleotides: TGTGCCAGCACTGCAGGGTATAATTCACCCCTCCACTTT.

The CDR3 loop reads CASRPTSRKSYNEQFF. The CDR3 DNA reads as TGTGCCAGCAGGCCAACCTCTAGAAAGTCCTACAATGAGCAGTTCTTC. The chain carries TRBV6-6 and TRBJ2-1, with no clear D. V was shortened by 6 bases and J by 1 base, with 16 bases between the two germline ends. Germline V CDR1 and CDR2: MNHNY, SVGAGI (reference sequence). The CDR3 totals 16 residues.

This chain links TRBV11-2 with TRBJ2-1, with TRBD2 identical over 8 bases. The germline CDR1 and CDR2 sequences are SGHAT and FQNNGV. This CDR3 is 16 amino acids long. V shed 0 bases, J shed 6 bases, and the junction held 7 bases outside the gene matches. The CDR3 region has the DNA TGTGCCAGCAGCTTAGAGGTGGGGCTAGCGGGCAATGAGCAGTTCTTC. It encodes CASSLEVGLAGNEQFF.

The rearrangement links TRBV6-5 to TRBJ2-2; D not certain. Germline V lookup: CDR1 MNHEY, CDR2 SVGAGI. This CDR3 comprises 13 residues. The V and J ends lost 7 bases and 1 base respectively, with 7 bases between them. CDR3 residues: CASKKQNTGELFF. The CDR3 bases are TGTGCCAGCAAAAAACAGAACACCGGGGAGCTGTTTTTT.

The CDR3 loop is CASSQDSSQPGNEQFF. The CDR3 DNA follows: TGCGCCAGCAGCCAAGATTCTAGCCAACCCGGGAATGAGCAGTTCTTC. This sequence joins TRBV4-1 and TRBJ2-1; D may be TRBD2 (5 bases). Germline V lookup: CDR1 MGHRA, CDR2 YSYEKL. The CDR3 runs 16 residues. V lost 0 bases and J 7 bases, leaving 16 bases between the germline ends.

This chain connects TRBV15 to TRBJ2-3, with unresolved D. There are 16 residues in the CDR3. Germline V gene data show CDR1 as LNHNV and CDR2 as YYDKDF (reference sequence). V lost 1 base to trimming and J lost 2 bases, with 13 bases between them. CDR3 bases: TGTGCCACCAGCAGAGGTCGGCAGGCTTTCACAGATACGCAGTATTTT. Translated: CATSRGRQAFTDTQYF.

The chain couples TRBV9 to TRBJ2-1, with 7 bases matching TRBD2. Looked up from germline, CDR1 is SGDLS and CDR2 is YYNGEE. The V gene end was trimmed by 4 bases and the J gene end by 0 bases; junction bases not matched to a gene: 4. This CDR3 contains 15 residues. The CDR3 coding sequence is TGTGCCAGCAGCCCCTGGACTAGCTCCTACAATGAGCAGTTCTTC. This sequence encodes CASSPWTSSYNEQFF.

The chain has TRBV7-8 and TRBJ2-3; D not resolved. Germline CDR1 SGHVS, CDR2 FQNEAQ. The CDR3 spans 13 residues. Trimming pared 4 bases from V and 3 bases from J, leaving 8 bases between. The CDR3 protein is CASSSRLTDTQYF. CDR3 nucleotide sequence: TGTGCCAGCAGCTCGAGGCTGACAGATACGCAGTATTTT. Full variable domain (remainder filled in from reference TRBV7-8 and TRBJ2-3): GAGVSQSPRYKVAKRGQDVALRCDPISGHVSLFWYQQALGQGPEFLTYFQNEAQLDKSGLPSDRFFAERPEGSVSTLKIQRTQQEDSAVYLCASSSRLTDTQYFGPGTRLTVL.

The J gene is TRBJ2-7, the V gene TRBV5-1; D possibly corresponds to TRBD2 (5 bases). Trimming shortened V by 4 bases and J by 5 bases, and 22 bases separated the two germline ends. The CDR3 loop spans 16 amino acids. CDR1 and CDR2 from the germline V gene are SGHRS and YFSETQ. The CDR3 region is CASSPTARGSLDEQYF. The CDR3 DNA follows: TGCGCCAGCAGCCCCACGGCCCGGGGAAGCTTGGACGAGCAGTACTTC.

This chain uses TRBV11-3 with TRBJ2-1, with 10 bases lining up with TRBD2. Germline assignment: CDR1 SGHNT and CDR2 YENEEA. The CDR3 is 19 amino acids. V shed 5 bases, J shed 0 bases, and the junction held 13 bases outside the gene matches. CDR3 amino acids: CASSPWTSGVGISYNEQFF. CDR3 DNA: TGTGCCAGCAGCCCATGGACTAGCGGAGTGGGAATCTCCTACAATGAGCAGTTCTTC.

The chain is built from TRBV27 and TRBJ2-3; D ambiguous. Germline CDR1 is MNHEY and CDR2 is SMNVEV (reference sequence). V lost 3 bases and J 0 bases, leaving 7 bases between the germline ends. CDR3 length: 14 residues. CDR3: CASSFKDSTDTQYF. As DNA, the CDR3 is TGTGCCAGCAGTTTCAAAGATAGCACAGATACGCAGTATTTT.

This clone came up once. V and J are TRBV18 and TRBJ2-2, with no clear D. The CDR3 has 15 amino acids. The V end lost 2 bases, the J end lost 3 bases, and 10 bases lay between the germline ends. Germline lookup yields CDR1 KGHSH and CDR2 LQKENI. The CDR3 DNA follows: TGTGCCAGCTCACCATCGAGTGGTTACACCGGGGAGCTGTTTTTT. Protein product: CASSPSSGYTGELFF.

The gene calls are TRBV7-2 and TRBJ2-3, with no clear D. The CDR3 runs 16 residues. The germline CDR1 and CDR2 sequences are SGHTA and FQGNSA. The V and J ends lost 1 base and 0 bases respectively, with 11 bases between them. Here the CDR3 DNA reads TGTGCCAGCAGCTTAGGAGTGTTCCTTAGCACAGATACGCAGTATTTT. Its translation: CASSLGVFLSTDTQYF. Combining the CDR3 with reference TRBV7-2 and TRBJ2-3 gives the whole variable domain GAGVSQSPSNKVTEKGKDVELRCDPISGHTALYWYRQSLGQGLEFLIYFQGNSAPDKSGLPSDRFSAERTGGSVSTLTIQRTQQEDSAVYLCASSLGVFLSTDTQYFGPGTRLTVL.

V and J are TRBV7-9 and TRBJ1-1; D call uncertain. The CDR3 runs 13 residues. The germline V and J ends were trimmed by 1 base and 5 bases, with 8 bases remaining between them. Germline V gene lookup returns CDR1 SEHNR and CDR2 FQNEAQ (reference sequence). The CDR3 loop is CASSLGRQTEAFF. For the CDR3, the DNA is TGTGCCAGCAGCTTAGGTCGGCAGACTGAAGCTTTCTTT.

The V and J genes are TRBV6-5 and TRBJ2-7, with 8 bases fitting TRBD2. Looked up from germline, CDR1 is MNHEY and CDR2 is SVGAGI. Trimming took 6 bases from V and 3 from J; bases not matched to a gene: 7. CDR3 length: 14 amino acids. The CDR3 DNA reads as TGTGCCAGCAGGGCCTACGGGACTAGCTACGAGCAGTACTTC. Amino acids: CASRAYGTSYEQYF.

The chain has TRBV9 and TRBJ2-7, with D unclear. Trimming took 7 bases from V and 1 from J, leaving 15 bases between them. CDR1 and CDR2 from the germline V gene are SGDLS and YYNGEE. The CDR3 covers 14 residues. The CDR3, as DNA: TGTGCCAGCGGGGTCGGGCTGGCTTCCTACGAGCAGTACTTC. It codes for CASGVGLASYEQYF.

The chain has TRBV19 and TRBJ1-5; D uncertain. Germline V lookup: CDR1 LNHDA, CDR2 SQIVND (reference sequence). The CDR3 covers 15 residues. Trimming removed 3 bases from V and 3 bases from J, with 12 bases in between. The CDR3: CASSIHSSFNQPQHF. The CDR3 nucleotides are TGTGCCAGTAGTATCCACAGCTCCTTCAATCAGCCCCAGCATTTT. The whole variable domain, filled in from reference TRBV19 and TRBJ1-5, reads DGGITQSPKYLFRKEGQNVTLSCEQNLNHDAMYWYRQDPGQGLRLIYYSQIVNDFQKGDIAEGYSVSREKKESFPLTVTSAQKNPTAFYLCASSIHSSFNQPQHFGDGTRLSIL.

The CDR3 coding sequence is TGTGCCAGTAGCCCATACAGGGGGAATCAGCCCCAGCATTTT. Translated: CASSPYRGNQPQHF. V gene TRBV19 combines with J gene TRBJ1-5, with TRBD1 identical over 8 bases. The CDR3 is 14 amino acids. Per the germline V gene, CDR1 is LNHDA and CDR2 is SQIVND (reference sequence). Losses at the gene ends were 6 bases for V and 4 bases for J; bases not matched to a gene: 5.

This clone was counted a few times. Within the sample, other DNA sequences also encode this same CDR3. The chain recombines TRBV7-9 with TRBJ1-1, with D maybe TRBD1 (5 bases). Germline CDR1 and CDR2: SEHNR and FQNEAQ (reference sequence). This CDR3 is built from 13 residues. Trimming removed 2 bases at V and 4 bases at J, with 8 bases between. CDR3 bases: TGTGCCAGCAGCTTACAGGGTGGCACTGAAGCTTTCTTT. Its protein product is CASSLQGGTEAFF.

The rearrangement joins TRBV10-3 to TRBJ2-3, with D uncertain. The V gene's germline CDR1 is ENHRY and CDR2 SYGVKD. CDR3 size: 15 residues. The V and J ends lost 2 bases and 0 bases respectively, with 9 bases between them. The DNA of the CDR3 is TGTGCCATCAGTGAGCCAGACCGCAGCACAGATACGCAGTATTTT. Protein sequence: CAISEPDRSTDTQYF.

V and J are TRBV30 and TRBJ2-1; the match to TRBD2 covers 7 bases. The CDR3 is made up of 14 amino acids. Germline V CDR1 and CDR2: GTSNPN, SVGIG (reference sequence). V lost 1 base, J lost 4 bases, and 4 bases stayed unmatched. The DNA for the CDR3 is TGTGCCTGGAGTGAGGGGCGGGGGTACAATGAGCAGTTCTTC. It specifies CAWSEGRGYNEQFF.

V and J are TRBV9 and TRBJ1-5, with no clear D. The CDR3 spans 16 residues. Trimming stripped 3 bases from V and 5 bases from J, with 18 bases between. Looked up from germline, CDR1 is SGDLS and CDR2 is YYNGEE. CDR3: CASSADGESKDQPQHF. Here the CDR3 DNA reads TGTGCCAGCAGCGCCGATGGGGAATCAAAGGATCAGCCCCAGCATTTT.

The chain recombines TRBV9 with TRBJ2-2, with TRBD2 matching over 10 bases. In germline, CDR1 is SGDLS, CDR2 YYNGEE. V shed 5 bases and J 4 bases; nucleotides not matched to a gene: 8. This CDR3 is built from 16 residues. The DNA of the CDR3 is TGTGCCAGCAGGGACATGGAGCGGGAGGGCACCGGGGAGCTGTTTTTT. It translates to CASRDMEREGTGELFF.

J is TRBJ2-1 and V is TRBV4-2; 10 nucleotides line up with TRBD2. Trimming removed 0 bases from V and 8 bases from J; junction bases left unmatched: 4. Germline loops: CDR1 LGHNA, CDR2 YNFKEQ. The CDR3 has 15 amino acids. The chain's CDR3 is CASSQELAGWHEQFF. DNA of the CDR3: TGTGCCAGCAGCCAAGAACTAGCGGGATGGCATGAGCAGTTCTTC.

This clone was recorded only once. This chain links TRBV27 with TRBJ1-1; D not resolved. V was shortened by 5 bases and J by 8 bases, with 18 bases between the two germline ends. The CDR3 is made up of 14 amino acids. Germline V CDR1 and CDR2: MNHEY, SMNVEV (reference sequence). Here the CDR3 reads CASSITPWAGEAFF. DNA of the CDR3: TGTGCCAGCAGTATAACCCCGTGGGCAGGCGAAGCTTTCTTT.

The genes are TRBV5-6 and TRBJ2-7; 9 bases line up with TRBD2. Trimming removed 3 bases from V and 0 bases from J; junction bases left unmatched: 7. The CDR3 length is 16 residues. The germline V gene has CDR1 SGHDT and CDR2 YYEEEE. The CDR3 DNA reads as TGTGCCAGCAGCTGGGGGCTAGCGGGAAGCTCCTACGAGCAGTACTTC. It codes for CASSWGLAGSSYEQYF. Full variable domain (remainder filled in from reference TRBV5-6 and TRBJ2-7): DAGVTQSPTHLIKTRGQQVTLRCSPKSGHDTVSWYQQALGQGPQFIFQYYEEEERQRGNFPDRFSGHQFPNYSSELNVNALLLGDSALYLCASSWGLAGSSYEQYFGPGTRLTVT.